A single sample is the source of the 13 T cell receptor beta chains below, sequenced in a study of blood T cell repertoires in COVID-19. The protocol was immunoSEQ multiplex PCR, while the TCRdb copy is restricted to in-frame clones and leaves out a portion. The table lists approximately 280,000 clones, roughly 90% of them singletons. The sequenced sample consisted of PBMCs or T cells enriched from blood (not recorded which). Receptors were obtained from a woman aged 18-29 years with acute COVID-19.

The chain couples TRBV28 to TRBJ2-1; possible D gene TRBD1, 5 bases. There are 16 residues in the CDR3. V was trimmed by 5 bases and J by 4 bases, leaving 18 bases between them. From germline, CDR1 is MDHEN and CDR2 SYDVKM. For the CDR3, the DNA is TGTGCCAGCAGTACCACTACTGGGGCCGTTTACAATGAGCAGTTCTTC. Its protein is CASSTTTGAVYNEQFF.

This sequence joins TRBV5-1 and TRBJ2-7, with TRBD1 as a possible D gene (5 bases). The CDR3 sequence is 14 residues long. The V and J ends lost 5 bases and 5 bases respectively, with 17 bases between them. Per germline, CDR1 SGHRS and CDR2 YFSETQ. The CDR3: CASRSQGSRDEQYF. In DNA form, the CDR3 reads TGCGCCAGCAGGTCGCAGGGTTCTAGGGACGAGCAGTACTTC.

The chain recombines TRBV30 with TRBJ1-5; the D is unclear. Trimming removed 3 bases from V and 4 bases from J, with 10 bases in between. The CDR3 runs to 13 residues. Germline CDR1 GTSNPN, CDR2 SVGIG (reference sequence). The CDR3 is CAWSWGANQPQHF. Here the CDR3 DNA reads TGTGCCTGGAGCTGGGGAGCTAATCAGCCCCAGCATTTT.

In this sample, this clone turned up once. The CDR3 region is CASSQRTGRGEGLAKNIQYF. As DNA, the CDR3 is TGTGCCAGCAGCCAACGAACAGGGAGGGGTGAAGGCCTAGCCAAAAACATTCAGTACTTC. The V gene is TRBV6-6, the J gene TRBJ2-4; perhaps TRBD2 as D (7 bases). The V end lost 6 bases, the J end lost 0 bases, and 27 bases lay between the germline ends. The germline V gene encodes CDR1 MNHNY and CDR2 SVGAGI (reference sequence). CDR3 size: 20 residues.

This clone has only one observation. The chain links TRBV19 to TRBJ2-7; 7 nucleotides agree with TRBD2. The CDR3 length is 15 residues. Germline V gives CDR1 LNHDA, CDR2 SQIVND (reference sequence). Trimming cost V 3 bases and J 4 bases; bases outside gene matches: 9. This CDR3 is CASSMGWEGKYEQYF. CDR3 DNA: TGTGCCAGTAGTATGGGGTGGGAGGGGAAATACGAGCAGTACTTC.

This chain links TRBV27 with TRBJ1-1; D unresolved. The V end lost 10 bases, the J end lost 4 bases, and 19 bases lay between the germline ends. Per germline, CDR1 MNHEY and CDR2 SMNVEV (reference sequence). This CDR3 comprises 14 residues. The CDR3 region has the DNA TGTGCCACCTTGGAAGGAGGCTGGAGCACTGAAGCTTTCTTT. As protein: CATLEGGWSTEAFF.

The rearrangement links TRBV27 to TRBJ2-7, with TRBD2 matching over 8 bases. The CDR3 is 14 residues long. CDR1 MNHEY and CDR2 SMNVEV come from the germline V gene (reference sequence). V lost 5 bases, J lost 2 bases, and 5 bases stayed unmatched. The CDR3 DNA is TGTGCCAGCAGTCCCCGGGGGGGCCCCTACGAGCAGTACTTC. It yields the protein CASSPRGGPYEQYF.

The chain joins TRBV18 to TRBJ1-6; tentative D call: TRBD1 (6 bases). The CDR3 spans 14 residues. The V end lost 3 bases, the J end lost 7 bases, and 10 bases lay between the germline ends. Germline-derived CDR1 and CDR2 are KGHSH and LQKENI. CDR3: CASSPDRKNSPLHF. The CDR3 DNA sequence: TGTGCCAGCTCACCCGACAGGAAGAATTCACCCCTCCACTTT. The variable domain in full, completed from reference TRBV18 and TRBJ1-6, reads NAGVMQNPRHLVRRRGQEARLRCSPMKGHSHVYWYRQLPEEGLKFMVYLQKENIIDESGMPKERFSAEFPKEGPSILRIQQVVRGDSAAYFCASSPDRKNSPLHFGNGTRLTVT.

This chain uses TRBV7-9 with TRBJ2-7, with 11 positions matching TRBD1. The CDR3 is made up of 15 amino acids. V dropped 5 bases and J dropped 2; count of bases not matched to a gene: 5. From germline, CDR1 is SEHNR and CDR2 FQNEAQ (reference sequence). Here the CDR3 DNA reads TGTGCCAGCAGCCCGAGGGACAGGGGGGCCTACGAGCAGTACTTC. Protein product: CASSPRDRGAYEQYF.

Comments on this clone: Other DNA sequences in the same sample also yield this CDR3. This chain links TRBV7-2 with TRBJ2-7, with D maybe TRBD2 (5 bases). The CDR3 runs to 14 residues. Germline CDR1 and CDR2: SGHTA and FQGNSA. V lost 0 bases and J 1 base, leaving 7 bases between the germline ends. The chain's CDR3 is CASSLASGSYEQYF. The CDR3 DNA follows: TGTGCCAGCAGCTTAGCTTCGGGGTCCTACGAGCAGTACTTC.

This chain links TRBV5-5 with TRBJ1-2; weak D call: TRBD1 (6 bases). Trimming stripped 4 bases from V and 3 bases from J, with 13 bases between. The CDR3 extends over 14 amino acids. Germline V gives CDR1 SGHKS, CDR2 YYEKEE (reference sequence). CDR3 DNA sequence: TGTGCCAGCAGCGGTACAGGGACGGACTATGGCTACACCTTC. The encoded protein is CASSGTGTDYGYTF. The entire variable domain, with the rest obtained from reference TRBV5-5 and TRBJ1-2, is as follows: DAGVTQSPTHLIKTRGQQVTLRCSPISGHKSVSWYQQVLGQGPQFIFQYYEKEERGRGNFPDRFSARQFPNYSSELNVNALLLGDSALYLCASSGTGTDYGYTFGSGTRLTVV.

The rearrangement uses TRBV28 and TRBJ2-7; D gene unclear. This CDR3 spans 15 amino acids. Trimming took off 6 bases at V and 7 bases at J, with 22 bases between the two ends. Looked up from germline, CDR1 is MDHEN and CDR2 is SYDVKM. CDR3 region: CASRPEVQPPFEQYF. The CDR3 region has the DNA TGTGCCAGCAGACCTGAGGTTCAACCTCCCTTTGAGCAGTACTTC.

V and J are TRBV11-2 and TRBJ2-7, with D possibly TRBD2 on 5 matching bases. The CDR3 length is 15 residues. The V end was cut by 0 bases, the J end by 3 bases, with 12 bases between. Germline CDR1 is SGHAT and CDR2 is FQNNGV. This CDR3 reads CASSLDYVRDYEQYF. DNA for the CDR3: TGTGCCAGCAGCTTAGATTATGTTCGGGACTACGAGCAGTACTTC. Complete variable domain (other parts from reference TRBV11-2 and TRBJ2-7): EAGVAQSPRYKIIEKRQSVAFWCNPISGHATLYWYQQILGQGPKLLIQFQNNGVVDDSQLPKDRFSAERLKGVDSTLKIQPAKLEDSAVYLCASSLDYVRDYEQYFGPGTRLTVT.